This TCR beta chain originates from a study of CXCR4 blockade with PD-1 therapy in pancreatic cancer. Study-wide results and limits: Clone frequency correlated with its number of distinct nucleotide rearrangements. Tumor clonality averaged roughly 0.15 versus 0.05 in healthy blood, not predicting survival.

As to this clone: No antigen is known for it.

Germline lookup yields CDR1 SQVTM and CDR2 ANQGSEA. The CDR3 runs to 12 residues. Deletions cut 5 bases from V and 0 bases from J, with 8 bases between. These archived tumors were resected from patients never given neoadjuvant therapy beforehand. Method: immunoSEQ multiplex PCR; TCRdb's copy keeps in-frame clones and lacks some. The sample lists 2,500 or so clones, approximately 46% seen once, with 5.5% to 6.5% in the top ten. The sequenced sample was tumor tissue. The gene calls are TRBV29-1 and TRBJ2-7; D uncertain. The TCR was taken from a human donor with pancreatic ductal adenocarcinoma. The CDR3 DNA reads TGCAGCGTTCTCCGGAGCTCCTACGAGCAGTACTTC. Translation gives CSVLRSSYEQYF.